This TCR beta chain was sequenced in a study of shared clonotypes between healthy human individuals. About the research overall: Donors had three CD4 naive, three CD4 memory, two CD8 naive and one CD8 memory plate apiece. Whole-study findings and limits: The authors expected sequencing depth to affect clonotype sharing among donors. Compared with memory subsets, naive subsets generally had larger estimated richness.

Sorted-subset replicate PCR reactions were performed with around 200 ng DNA, corresponding to roughly 31,000 T cell genomes. TCRdb's table, derived via immunoSEQ multiplex PCR, lists solely in-frame clones and lacks some. Here the sample spans about 2.1 million clones, just under 95% being singletons. J was trimmed by 4 bases and V by 2 bases; bases with no gene match: 2. CDR1 and CDR2 (germline): MNHEY, SMNVEV (reference sequence). The CDR3 consists of 14 residues. Worth noting for this clone: Its specificity is not known. Other DNA sequences in this sample translate to the same CDR3.

Naive CD8 cells comprised CD45RO-negative, CCR7-positively selected cells, excluding terminally differentiated effector memory CD45RA+ cells. The clonotype was recovered from a man aged 18 to 35 in good health. Some clones in this sample may be carry-over from other donors' samples. The chain uses TRBV27 and TRBJ1-5, with 7 positions matching TRBD1. Sequenced sample: naive CD8+ T cells from PBMCs. CDR3 sequence reads: CASSLLGQNQPQHF. The CDR3 region has the DNA TGTGCCAGCAGTTTACTGGGACAGAATCAGCCCCAGCATTTT.